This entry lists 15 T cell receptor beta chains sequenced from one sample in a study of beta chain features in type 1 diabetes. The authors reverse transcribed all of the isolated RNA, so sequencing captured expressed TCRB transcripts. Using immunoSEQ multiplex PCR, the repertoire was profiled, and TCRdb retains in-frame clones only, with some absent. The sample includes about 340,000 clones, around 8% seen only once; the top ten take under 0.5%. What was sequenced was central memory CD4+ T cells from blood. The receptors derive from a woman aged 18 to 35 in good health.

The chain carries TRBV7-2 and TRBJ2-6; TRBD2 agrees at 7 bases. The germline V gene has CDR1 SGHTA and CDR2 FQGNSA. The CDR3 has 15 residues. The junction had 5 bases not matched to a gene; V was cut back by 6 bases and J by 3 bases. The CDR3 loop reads CASRPAGVGANVLTF. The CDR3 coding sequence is TGTGCCAGCAGACCCGCGGGAGTTGGGGCCAACGTCCTGACTTTC. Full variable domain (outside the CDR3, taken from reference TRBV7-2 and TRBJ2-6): GAGVSQSPSNKVTEKGKDVELRCDPISGHTALYWYRQSLGQGLEFLIYFQGNSAPDKSGLPSDRFSAERTGGSVSTLTIQRTQQEDSAVYLCASRPAGVGANVLTFGAGSRLTVL.

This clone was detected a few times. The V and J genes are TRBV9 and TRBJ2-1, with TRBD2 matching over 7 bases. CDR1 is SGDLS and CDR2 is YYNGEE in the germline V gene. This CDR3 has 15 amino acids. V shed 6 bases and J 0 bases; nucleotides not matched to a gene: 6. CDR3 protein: CASTASGSSYNEQFF. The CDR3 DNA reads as TGTGCCAGCACGGCTAGCGGTAGCTCCTACAATGAGCAGTTCTTC. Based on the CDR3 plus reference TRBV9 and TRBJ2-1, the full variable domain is DSGVTQTPKHLITATGQRVTLRCSPRSGDLSVYWYQQSLDQGLQFLIQYYNGEERAKGNILERFSAQQFPDLHSELNLSSLELGDSALYFCASTASGSSYNEQFFGPGTRLTVL.

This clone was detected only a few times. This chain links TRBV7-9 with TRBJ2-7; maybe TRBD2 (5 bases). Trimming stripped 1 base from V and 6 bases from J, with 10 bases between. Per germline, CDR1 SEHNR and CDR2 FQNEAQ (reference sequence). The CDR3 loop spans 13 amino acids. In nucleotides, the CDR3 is TGTGCCAGCAGCTTAGGGCTAGCTGCCGAGCAGTACTTC. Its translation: CASSLGLAAEQYF.

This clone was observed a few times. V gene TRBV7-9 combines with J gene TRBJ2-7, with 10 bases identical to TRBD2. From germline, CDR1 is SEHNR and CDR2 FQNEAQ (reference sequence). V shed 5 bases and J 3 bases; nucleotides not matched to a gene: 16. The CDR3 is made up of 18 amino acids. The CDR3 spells CASSRRGLRLAGVYEQYF. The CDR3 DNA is TGTGCCAGCAGCCGCAGAGGATTAAGGCTAGCGGGAGTCTACGAGCAGTACTTC.

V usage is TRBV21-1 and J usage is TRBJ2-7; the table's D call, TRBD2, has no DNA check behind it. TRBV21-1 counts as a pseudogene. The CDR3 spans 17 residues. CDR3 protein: CASSNLRSGGVDYEQYF. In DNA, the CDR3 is TGTGCCAGCAGCAATCTCCGGTCGGGAGGCGTTGACTACGAGCAGTACTTC.

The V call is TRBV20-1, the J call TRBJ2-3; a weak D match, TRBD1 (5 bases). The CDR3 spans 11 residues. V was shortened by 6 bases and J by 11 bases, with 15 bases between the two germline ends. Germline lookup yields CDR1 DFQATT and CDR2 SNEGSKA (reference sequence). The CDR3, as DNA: TGCAGTGCGGACAAGAGGAGTAAGCAGTATTTT. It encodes CSADKRSKQYF.

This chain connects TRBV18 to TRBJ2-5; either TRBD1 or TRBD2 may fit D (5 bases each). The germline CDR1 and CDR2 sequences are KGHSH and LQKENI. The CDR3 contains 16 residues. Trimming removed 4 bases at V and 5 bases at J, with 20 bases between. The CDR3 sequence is CASSLRDPSSRETQYF. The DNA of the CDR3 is TGTGCCAGCTCACTCCGGGACCCCTCTTCCCGGGAGACCCAGTACTTC.

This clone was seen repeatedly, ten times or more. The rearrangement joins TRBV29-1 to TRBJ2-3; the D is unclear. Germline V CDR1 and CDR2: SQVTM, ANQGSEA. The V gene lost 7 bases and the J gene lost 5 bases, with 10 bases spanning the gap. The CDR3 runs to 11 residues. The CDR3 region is CSGKSGDTQYF. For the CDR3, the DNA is TGCAGCGGTAAGAGTGGAGATACGCAGTATTTT.

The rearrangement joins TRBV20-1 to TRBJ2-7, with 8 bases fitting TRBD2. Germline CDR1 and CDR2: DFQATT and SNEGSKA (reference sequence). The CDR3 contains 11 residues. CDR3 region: CRGTSGYEQYF. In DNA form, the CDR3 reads TGCAGGGGGACTAGTGGCTACGAGCAGTACTTC.

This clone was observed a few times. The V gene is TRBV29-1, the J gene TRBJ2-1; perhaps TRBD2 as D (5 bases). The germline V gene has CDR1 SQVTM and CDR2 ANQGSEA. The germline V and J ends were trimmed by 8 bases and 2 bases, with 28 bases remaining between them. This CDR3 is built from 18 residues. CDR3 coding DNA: TGCAGCATAACGCTGTGGCTAGCCCGAGGGTCCACCTACAATGAGCAGTTCTTC. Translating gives CSITLWLARGSTYNEQFF.

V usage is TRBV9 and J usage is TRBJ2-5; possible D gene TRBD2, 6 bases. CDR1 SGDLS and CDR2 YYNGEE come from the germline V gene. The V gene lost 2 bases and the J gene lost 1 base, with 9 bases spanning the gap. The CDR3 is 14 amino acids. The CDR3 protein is CASSVGGLQETQYF. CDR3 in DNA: TGTGCCAGCAGCGTTGGGGGACTCCAAGAGACCCAGTACTTC.

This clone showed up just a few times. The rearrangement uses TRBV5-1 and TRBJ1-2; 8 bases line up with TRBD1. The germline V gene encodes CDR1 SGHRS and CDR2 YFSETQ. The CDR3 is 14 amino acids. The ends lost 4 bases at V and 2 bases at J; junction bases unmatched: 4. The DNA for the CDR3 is TGCGCCAGCAGCCAACAGGGGGGAAACTATGGCTACACCTTC. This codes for CASSQQGGNYGYTF.

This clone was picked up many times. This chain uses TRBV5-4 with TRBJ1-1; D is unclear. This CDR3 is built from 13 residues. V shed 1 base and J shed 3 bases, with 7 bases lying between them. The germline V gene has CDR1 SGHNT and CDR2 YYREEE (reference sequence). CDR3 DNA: TGTGCCAGCAGCTTGTCCTTGGACACTGAAGCTTTCTTT. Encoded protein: CASSLSLDTEAFF.

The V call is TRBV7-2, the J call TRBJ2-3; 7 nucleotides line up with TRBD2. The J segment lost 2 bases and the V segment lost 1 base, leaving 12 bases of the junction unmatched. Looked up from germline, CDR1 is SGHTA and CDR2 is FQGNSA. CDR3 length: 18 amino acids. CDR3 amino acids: CASSLVIWTRSNTDTQYF. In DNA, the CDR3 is TGTGCCAGCAGCTTAGTCATATGGACTAGATCTAACACAGATACGCAGTATTTT.

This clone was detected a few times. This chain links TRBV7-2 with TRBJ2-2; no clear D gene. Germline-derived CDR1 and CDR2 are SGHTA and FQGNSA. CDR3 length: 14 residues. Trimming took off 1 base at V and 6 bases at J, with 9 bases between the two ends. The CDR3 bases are TGTGCCAGCAGCTTAGTTAAGTTCCCCGGGGAGCTGTTTTTT. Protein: CASSLVKFPGELFF.